This entry describes one TCR beta chain. Its antigen is not known. This entry is derived from a study of shared clonotypes between healthy human individuals. The CDR3 has 17 amino acids. V was clipped by 1 base and J by 1 base; unmatched bases: 5. Germline assignment: CDR1 SGHRS and CDR2 YFSETQ. Participating donors were healthy, HIV-negative adults free of recent acute infections or vaccinations. Profiled with immunoSEQ multiplex PCR; TCRdb holds only in-frame clones, not every one. The sample has approximately 2,000,000 clones, 80% to 95% seen once. Regarding the study as a whole: All-four-donor shared clonotypes had higher generation probabilities than non-shared clonotypes did.

The specimen was naive CD4+ T cells from PBMCs. The sample's subset: CD45RA+ positively selected. The V call is TRBV5-1, the J call TRBJ2-3; TRBD2 matches 11 bases. This TCR derives from a man aged 18 to 35 in good health. Some clones in this sample may be carry-over from other donors' samples. The CDR3 protein is CASSLLAGGGGTDTQYF. The CDR3 DNA follows: TGCGCCAGCAGCTTGCTAGCGGGAGGAGGAGGCACAGATACGCAGTATTTT.